This TCR beta chain comes out of a study of blood T cell repertoires in COVID-19. Study summary: Some COVID-19 samples were acute and others convalescent; all came from the United States, Italy and Spain. Sources were T cells, B-cell-depleted T cells, or PBMCs; the material itself was cDNA or gDNA.

The authors' processing: Reference gene primers were amplified, and this amplification served to estimate nucleated cell counts. Clones were sequenced by immunoSEQ multiplex PCR, and TCRdb holds only the in-frame ones, with some missing. The V and J calls and clone size are taken from that table; D and trimming were inferred from the DNA. This sample yields some 150,000 clones, of which approximately 83% are seen a single time; 4% belongs to the top ten. With 5 bases clipped from V and 3 bases from J, the junction kept 8 bases outside the gene matches. This CDR3 region has 17 residues. Germline assignment: CDR1 SGHAT and CDR2 FQNNGV.

Sequenced: peripheral blood. The V and J genes are TRBV11-2 and TRBJ2-1; 12 bases match TRBD2. The clonotype was recovered from a woman aged 55-70 years with acute or convalescent COVID-19. Here the CDR3 reads CASSRLAGGGNYNEQFF. The CDR3 DNA is TGTGCCAGCAGCCGCCTAGCGGGGGGGGGTAACTACAATGAGCAGTTCTTC.